This T cell receptor (beta chain) was obtained from a study of shared clonotypes between healthy human individuals. General study points: Across a handful of donors, naive CD4 shared 5% to 6.5%, naive CD8 under 4%, memory CD4 roughly 2.4%, memory CD8 under 0.5%. There were few donors, and this limited the genetic and exposure-history diversity represented.

Trimming cost V 0 bases and J 0 bases, with 7 bases left between them. This CDR3 spans 15 amino acids. Germline CDR1 is WNHNN and CDR2 is SYGVQD (reference sequence). Naive CD8 isolation took CD45RO-negative cells positively selected for CCR7 and excluded terminally differentiated effector memory CD45RA+ cells. About this clone itself: Its antigen is still unknown.

Sequenced by immunoSEQ multiplex PCR; TCRdb stores in-frame clones only, minus some. The top ten clones hold approximately 1.7% of a sample with about 2,100,000 clones, about 93% of them seen once. This chain connects TRBV10-1 to TRBJ2-3; D gene uncertain. The sample taken for sequencing was naive CD8+ T cells from PBMCs. This sequence was found in a man aged 18 to 30 in good health. Some clones in this sample may be carry-over from other donors' samples. The CDR3 nucleotides are TGCGCCAGCAGTGAGTCGCAGACTAGCACAGATACGCAGTATTTT. Its protein product is CASSESQTSTDTQYF.